This T cell receptor beta chain came from a study of preoperative IRX-2 immunotherapy in early breast cancer. CDR1 is LNHDA and CDR2 is SQIVND in the germline V gene (reference sequence). This CDR3 contains 15 residues. Here immunoSEQ multiplex PCR was the method, and the copy in TCRdb shows in-frame clones only, minus some. The sample lists 25,000 to 30,000 clones; roughly 89% were seen once. Treatment meaning: preoperative locoregional IRX-2 cytokine immunotherapy. Samples came from a phase Ib trial of preoperative locoregional IRX-2 cytokine immunotherapy. The chain is built from TRBV19 and TRBJ2-5, with TRBD2 matching 7 bases. The better agreement between TRBJ2-7 and the DNA end casts doubt on the J call. The sample was gathered from a patient treated with IRX-2 immunotherapy. The clonotype comes from a human donor with breast cancer. CDR3 amino acids: CATELGEGPRGEQYF. The DNA of the CDR3 is TGTGCCACAGAGCTAGGGGAGGGGCCACGAGGCGAGCAGTACTTC.